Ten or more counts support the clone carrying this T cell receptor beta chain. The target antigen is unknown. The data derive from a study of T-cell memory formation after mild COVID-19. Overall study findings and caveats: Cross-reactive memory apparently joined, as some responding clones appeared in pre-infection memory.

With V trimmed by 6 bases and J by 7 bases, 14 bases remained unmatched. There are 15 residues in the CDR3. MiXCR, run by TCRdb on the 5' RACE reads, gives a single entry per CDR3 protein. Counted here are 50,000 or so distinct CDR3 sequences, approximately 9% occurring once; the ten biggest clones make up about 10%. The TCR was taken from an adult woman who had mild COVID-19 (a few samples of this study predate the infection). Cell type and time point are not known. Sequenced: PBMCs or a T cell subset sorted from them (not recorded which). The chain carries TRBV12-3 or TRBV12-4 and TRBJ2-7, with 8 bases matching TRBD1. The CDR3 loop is CASSPIGQGSGEQYF. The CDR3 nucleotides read TGTGCCAGCAGCCCGATTGGACAGGGATCGGGGGAGCAGTACTTC.